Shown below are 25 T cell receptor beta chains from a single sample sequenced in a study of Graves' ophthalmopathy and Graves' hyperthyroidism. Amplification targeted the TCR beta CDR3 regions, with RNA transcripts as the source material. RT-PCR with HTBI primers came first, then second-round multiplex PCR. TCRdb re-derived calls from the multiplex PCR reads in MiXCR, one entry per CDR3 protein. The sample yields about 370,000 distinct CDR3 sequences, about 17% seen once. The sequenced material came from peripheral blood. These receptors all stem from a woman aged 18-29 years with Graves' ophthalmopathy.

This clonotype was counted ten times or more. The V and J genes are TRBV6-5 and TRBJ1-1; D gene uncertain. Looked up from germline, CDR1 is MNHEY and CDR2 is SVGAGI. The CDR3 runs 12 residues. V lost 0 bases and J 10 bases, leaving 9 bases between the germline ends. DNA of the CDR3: TGTGCCAGCAGTTACTCCGGGGATTCAGCTTTCTTT. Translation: CASSYSGDSAFF.

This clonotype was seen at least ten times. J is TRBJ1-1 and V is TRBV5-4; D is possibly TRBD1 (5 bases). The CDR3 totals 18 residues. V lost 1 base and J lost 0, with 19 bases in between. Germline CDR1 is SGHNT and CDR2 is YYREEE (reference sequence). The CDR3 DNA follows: TGTGCCAGCAGCTTGCCGACTGTAGGGGCGGATTTGAACACTGAAGCTTTCTTT. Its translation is CASSLPTVGADLNTEAFF.

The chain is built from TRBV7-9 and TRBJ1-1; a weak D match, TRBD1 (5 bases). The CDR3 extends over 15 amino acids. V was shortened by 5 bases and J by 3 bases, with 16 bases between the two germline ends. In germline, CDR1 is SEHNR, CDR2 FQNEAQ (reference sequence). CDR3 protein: CASSPVDRPDTEAFF. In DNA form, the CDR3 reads TGTGCCAGCAGCCCCGTCGACAGACCAGACACTGAAGCTTTCTTT. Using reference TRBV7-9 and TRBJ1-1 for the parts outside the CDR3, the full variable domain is DTGVSQNPRHKITKRGQNVTFRCDPISEHNRLYWYRQTLGQGPEFLTYFQNEAQLEKSRLLSDRFSAERPKGSFSTLEIQRTEQGDSAMYLCASSPVDRPDTEAFFGQGTRLTVV.

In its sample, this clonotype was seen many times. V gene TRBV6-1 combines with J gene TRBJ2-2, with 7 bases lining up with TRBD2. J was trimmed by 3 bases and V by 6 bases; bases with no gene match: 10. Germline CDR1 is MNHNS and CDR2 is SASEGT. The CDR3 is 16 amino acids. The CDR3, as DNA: TGTGCCAGCAGACCACCTCGGGCGGGAGACACCGGGGAGCTGTTTTTT. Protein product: CASRPPRAGDTGELFF.

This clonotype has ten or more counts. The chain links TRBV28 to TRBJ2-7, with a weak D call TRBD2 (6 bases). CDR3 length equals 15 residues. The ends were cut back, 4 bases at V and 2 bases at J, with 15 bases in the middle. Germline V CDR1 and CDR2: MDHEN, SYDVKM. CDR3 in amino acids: CASSSSATAAYEQYF. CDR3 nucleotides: TGTGCCAGCAGTTCTAGCGCCACGGCGGCCTACGAGCAGTACTTC.

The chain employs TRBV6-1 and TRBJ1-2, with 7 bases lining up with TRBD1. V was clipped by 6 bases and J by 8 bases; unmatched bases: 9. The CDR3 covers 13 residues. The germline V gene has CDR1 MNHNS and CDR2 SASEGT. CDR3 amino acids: CASSAGQVEGYTF. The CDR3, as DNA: TGTGCCAGCAGCGCCGGACAGGTGGAGGGCTACACCTTC.

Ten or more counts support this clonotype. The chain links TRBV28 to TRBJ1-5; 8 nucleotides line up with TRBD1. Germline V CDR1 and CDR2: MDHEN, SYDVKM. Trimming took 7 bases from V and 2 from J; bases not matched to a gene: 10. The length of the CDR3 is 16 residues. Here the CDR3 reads CASTFLDRVGNQPQHF. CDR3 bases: TGTGCCAGCACCTTTCTGGACAGGGTGGGCAATCAGCCCCAGCATTTT.

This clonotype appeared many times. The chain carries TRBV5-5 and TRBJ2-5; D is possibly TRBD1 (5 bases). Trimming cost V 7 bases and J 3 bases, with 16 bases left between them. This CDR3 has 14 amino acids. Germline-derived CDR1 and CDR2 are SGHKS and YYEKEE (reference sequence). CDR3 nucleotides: TGTGCCAGCTTTAATACCGGCAGGGAAGAGACCCAGTACTTC. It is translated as CASFNTGREETQYF. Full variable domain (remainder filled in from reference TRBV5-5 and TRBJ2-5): DAGVTQSPTHLIKTRGQQVTLRCSPISGHKSVSWYQQVLGQGPQFIFQYYEKEERGRGNFPDRFSARQFPNYSSELNVNALLLGDSALYLCASFNTGREETQYFGPGTRLLVL.

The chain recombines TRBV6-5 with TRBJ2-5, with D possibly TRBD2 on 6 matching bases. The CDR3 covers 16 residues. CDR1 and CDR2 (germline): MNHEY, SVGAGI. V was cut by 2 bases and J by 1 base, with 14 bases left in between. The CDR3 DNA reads TGTGCCAGCAGTTACCTTAGCGGAGCTGGCCAAGAGACCCAGTACTTC. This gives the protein CASSYLSGAGQETQYF.

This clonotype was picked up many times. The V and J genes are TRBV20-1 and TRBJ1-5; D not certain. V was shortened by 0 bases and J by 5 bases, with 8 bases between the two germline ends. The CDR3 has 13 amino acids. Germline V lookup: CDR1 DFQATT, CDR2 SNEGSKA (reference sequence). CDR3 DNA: TGCAGTGCTAGAGAGGTACGGGATCAGCCCCAGCATTTT. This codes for CSAREVRDQPQHF.

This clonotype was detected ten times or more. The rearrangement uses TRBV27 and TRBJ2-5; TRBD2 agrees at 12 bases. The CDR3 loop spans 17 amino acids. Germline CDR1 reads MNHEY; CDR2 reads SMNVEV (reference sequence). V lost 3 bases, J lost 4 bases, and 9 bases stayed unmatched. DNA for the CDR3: TGTGCCAGCAGTTTCACCCGACTAGCGGGGGTTCCAGAGACCCAGTACTTC. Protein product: CASSFTRLAGVPETQYF.

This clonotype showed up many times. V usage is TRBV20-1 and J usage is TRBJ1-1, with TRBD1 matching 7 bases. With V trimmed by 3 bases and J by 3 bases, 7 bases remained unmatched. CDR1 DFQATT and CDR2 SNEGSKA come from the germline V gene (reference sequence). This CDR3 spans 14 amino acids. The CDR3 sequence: CSARDPRGDTEAFF. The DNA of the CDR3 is TGCAGTGCTAGGGATCCCAGGGGGGACACTGAAGCTTTCTTT.

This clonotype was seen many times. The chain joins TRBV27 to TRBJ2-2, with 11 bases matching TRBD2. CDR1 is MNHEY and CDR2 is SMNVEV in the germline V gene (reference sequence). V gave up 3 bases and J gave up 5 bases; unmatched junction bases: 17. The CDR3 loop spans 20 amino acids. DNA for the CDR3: TGTGCCAGCAGTTTCTCCCCTAGCGGGGGGCCCATCTCGAGGACCGGGGAGCTGTTTTTT. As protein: CASSFSPSGGPISRTGELFF.

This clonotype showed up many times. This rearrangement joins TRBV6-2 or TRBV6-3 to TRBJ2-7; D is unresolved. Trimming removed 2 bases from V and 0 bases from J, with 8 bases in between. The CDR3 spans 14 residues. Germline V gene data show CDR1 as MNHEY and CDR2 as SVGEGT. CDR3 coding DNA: TGTGCCAGCAGTTACGGGCTCAACTCCTACGAGCAGTACTTC. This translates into CASSYGLNSYEQYF.

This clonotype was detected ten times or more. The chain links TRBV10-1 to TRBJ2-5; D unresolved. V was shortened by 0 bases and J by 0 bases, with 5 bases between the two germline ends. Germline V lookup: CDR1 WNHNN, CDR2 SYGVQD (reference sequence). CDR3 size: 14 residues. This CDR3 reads CASSESRYQETQYF. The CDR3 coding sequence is TGCGCCAGCAGTGAGTCGCGGTACCAAGAGACCCAGTACTTC.

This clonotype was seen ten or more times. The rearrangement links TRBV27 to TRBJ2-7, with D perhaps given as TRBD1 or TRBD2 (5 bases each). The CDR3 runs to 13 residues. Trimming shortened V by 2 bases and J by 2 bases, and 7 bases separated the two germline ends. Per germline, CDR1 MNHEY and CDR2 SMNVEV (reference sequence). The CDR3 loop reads CASSLRGPYEQYF. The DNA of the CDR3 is TGTGCCAGCAGTTTAAGGGGACCCTACGAGCAGTACTTC.

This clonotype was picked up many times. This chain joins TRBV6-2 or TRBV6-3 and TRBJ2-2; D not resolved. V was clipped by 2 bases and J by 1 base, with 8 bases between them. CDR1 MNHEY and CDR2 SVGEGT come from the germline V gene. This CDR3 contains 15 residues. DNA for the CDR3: TGTGCCAGCAGTTACGTGGGATTGAACACCGGGGAGCTGTTTTTT. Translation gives CASSYVGLNTGELFF.

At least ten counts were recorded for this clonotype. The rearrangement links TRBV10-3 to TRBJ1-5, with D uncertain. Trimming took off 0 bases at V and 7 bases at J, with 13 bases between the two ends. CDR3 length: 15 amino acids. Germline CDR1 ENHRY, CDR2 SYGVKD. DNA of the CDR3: TGTGCCATCAGTGAGTCTGGAGCAGGAGGACAGCCCCAGCATTTT. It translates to CAISESGAGGQPQHF.

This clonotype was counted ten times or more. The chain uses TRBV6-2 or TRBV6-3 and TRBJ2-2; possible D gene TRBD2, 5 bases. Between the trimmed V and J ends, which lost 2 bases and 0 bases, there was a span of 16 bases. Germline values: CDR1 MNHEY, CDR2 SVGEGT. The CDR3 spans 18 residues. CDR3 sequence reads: CASSYQASGATNTGELFF. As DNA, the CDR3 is TGTGCCAGCAGTTACCAAGCGAGCGGAGCGACGAACACCGGGGAGCTGTTTTTT.

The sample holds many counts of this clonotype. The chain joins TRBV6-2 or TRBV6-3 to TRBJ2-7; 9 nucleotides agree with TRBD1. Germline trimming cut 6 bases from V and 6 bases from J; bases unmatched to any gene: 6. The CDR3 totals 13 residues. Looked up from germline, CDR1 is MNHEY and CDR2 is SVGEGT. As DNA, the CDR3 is TGTGCCAGCAGGCGAACAGGGGGCGGCGAGCAGTACTTC. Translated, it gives CASRRTGGGEQYF.

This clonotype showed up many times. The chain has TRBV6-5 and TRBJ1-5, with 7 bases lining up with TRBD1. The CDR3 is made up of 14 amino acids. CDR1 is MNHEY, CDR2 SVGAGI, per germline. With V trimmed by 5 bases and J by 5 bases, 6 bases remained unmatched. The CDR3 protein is CASSRDRADQPQHF. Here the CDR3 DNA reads TGTGCCAGCAGTCGCGACAGGGCGGATCAGCCCCAGCATTTT.

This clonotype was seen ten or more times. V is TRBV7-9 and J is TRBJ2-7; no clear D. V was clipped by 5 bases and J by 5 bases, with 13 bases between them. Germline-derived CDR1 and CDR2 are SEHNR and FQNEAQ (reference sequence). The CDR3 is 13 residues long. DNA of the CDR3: TGTGCCAGCAGCCCACCCTTTAGAGACGAGCAGTACTTC. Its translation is CASSPPFRDEQYF.

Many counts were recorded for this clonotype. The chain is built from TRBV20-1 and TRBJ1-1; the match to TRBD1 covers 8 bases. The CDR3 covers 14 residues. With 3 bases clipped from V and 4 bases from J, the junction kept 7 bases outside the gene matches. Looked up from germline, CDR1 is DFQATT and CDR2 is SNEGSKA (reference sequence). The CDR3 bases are TGCAGTGCTAGGGGGACAGGTCTGGGCACTGAAGCTTTCTTT. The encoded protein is CSARGTGLGTEAFF.

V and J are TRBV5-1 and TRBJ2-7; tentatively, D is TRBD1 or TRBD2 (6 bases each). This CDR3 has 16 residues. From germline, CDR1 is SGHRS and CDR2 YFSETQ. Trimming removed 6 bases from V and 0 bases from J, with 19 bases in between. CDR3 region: CASTKSAGGGSYEQYF. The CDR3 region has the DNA TGCGCCAGCACCAAATCCGCTGGAGGGGGCTCCTACGAGCAGTACTTC. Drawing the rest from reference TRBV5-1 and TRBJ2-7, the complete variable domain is KAGVTQTPRYLIKTRGQQVTLSCSPISGHRSVSWYQQTPGQGLQFLFEYFSETQRNKGNFPGRFSGRQFSNSRSEMNVSTLELGDSALYLCASTKSAGGGSYEQYFGPGTRLTVT.

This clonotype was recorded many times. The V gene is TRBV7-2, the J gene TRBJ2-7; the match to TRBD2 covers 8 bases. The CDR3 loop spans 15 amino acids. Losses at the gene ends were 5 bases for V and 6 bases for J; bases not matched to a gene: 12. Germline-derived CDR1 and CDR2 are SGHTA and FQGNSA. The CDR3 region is CASSPSGGWVGEQYF. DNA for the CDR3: TGTGCCAGCAGCCCGAGCGGGGGTTGGGTAGGCGAGCAGTACTTC.